Below are 5 T cell receptor beta chains sequenced from a single sample in a study of T cells after yellow fever vaccination. One entry per CDR3 protein results from TCRdb running MiXCR on the 5' RACE reads. The sample includes roughly 150,000 distinct CDR3 sequences, 6% to 7.5% of them seen just once. The sample in question was CD4+ T cells sorted from PBMCs, obtained about 5 days after the first yellow fever vaccination. The source of these receptors is a man between 18 and 29 years old who received the YFV17D yellow fever vaccine.

The table lists this clonotype with many counts. V and J are TRBV29-1 and TRBJ2-2; D uncertain. Germline CDR1 and CDR2: SQVTM and ANQGSEA. Deletions cut 0 bases from V and 5 bases from J, with 7 bases between. The CDR3 runs to 13 residues. The CDR3 coding sequence is TGCAGCGTTGAAGATATGTCGACCGGGGAGCTGTTTTTT. Its protein is CSVEDMSTGELFF.

At least ten counts were recorded for this clonotype. The V call is TRBV6-2 or TRBV6-3, the J call TRBJ2-7; 8 nucleotides align to TRBD2. The germline V gene encodes CDR1 MNHEY and CDR2 SVGEGT. J lost 3 bases, V lost 2 bases, and 3 bases had no gene match. This CDR3 region has 14 residues. The CDR3 DNA follows: TGTGCCAGCAGTTACGGACTAGCACTCTACGAGCAGTACTTC. Protein sequence: CASSYGLALYEQYF.

The chain recombines TRBV7-8 with TRBJ2-3, with 7 bases aligning to TRBD1. V trimming: 5 bases; J trimming: 1 base; junction bases outside the gene matches: 6. The germline V gene encodes CDR1 SGHVS and CDR2 FQNEAQ. This CDR3 contains 15 residues. The CDR3 nucleotides read TGTGCCAGCAGCGCCGACAGGGCCCGCACAGATACGCAGTATTTT. It specifies CASSADRARTDTQYF.

This clonotype was seen many times. The chain recombines TRBV12-3 or TRBV12-4 with TRBJ1-5; D is perhaps TRBD1 (5 bases). The V end was cut by 3 bases, the J end by 5 bases, with 8 bases between. The CDR3 is 13 residues long. Here the CDR3 DNA reads TGTGCCAGCAGTTTGGGGGACCATCAGCCCCAGCATTTT. Residues: CASSLGDHQPQHF.

This chain connects TRBV19 to TRBJ1-2; weak D call: TRBD1 (5 bases). The CDR3 has 13 residues. Trimming removed 7 bases from V and 10 bases from J, with 19 bases in between. The germline V gene has CDR1 LNHDA and CDR2 SQIVND (reference sequence). The CDR3 spells CASTTRRGEVYTF. The CDR3 nucleotides read TGTGCCAGTACGACGAGAAGGGGAGAGGTCTACACCTTC.